This T cell receptor beta chain is drawn from a study of CD8 T cells in Susac syndrome. Random hexamers primed reverse transcription of about 0.5 to 1 ug RNA. Amplification of TCR beta CDR3 used immunoSEQ multiplex PCR across 54 Vbeta and 13 Jbeta. TCRdb redid the calling of the immunoSEQ multiplex PCR reads with MiXCR, one entry per CDR3 protein. This table has 150,000 to 200,000 distinct CDR3 sequences, 80% to 95% appearing once. The study used healthy donors as controls matched for age and sex. V was shortened by 5 bases and J by 1 base, with 18 bases between the two germline ends. The CDR3 has 17 amino acids. CDR1 and CDR2 (germline): SGHRS, YFSETQ.

The specimen was CD4+ T cells from PBMCs. The chain combines TRBV5-1 with TRBJ2-2; D uncertain. This clonotype was sampled from a human donor in good health. CDR3 nucleotide sequence: TGCGCCAGCAGTTTGAGGAAGACACCGTTGAACACCGGGGAGCTGTTTTTT. It yields the protein CASSLRKTPLNTGELFF.